The present T cell receptor beta chain was sequenced within a study of OX40 agonist ivuxolimab in advanced cancers. Study overall: Eligibility rules accepted prior anti-PD-1, anti-PD-L1 or anti-CTLA-4 therapy, and around 40% had some. Overall study findings and caveats: Compared with CD4+, CD8+ T cells on average had more expanded clones. At 0.1 to 3.0 mg/kg, CD4+ and CD8+ blood T cells expanded clonally by week 6.

Measured with immunoSEQ multiplex PCR; TCRdb has only the in-frame clones, and not every one. The sample yields 75,000 to 100,000 clones, approximately 90% seen once. V lost 3 bases and J 8 bases, leaving 16 bases between the germline ends. There are 15 residues in the CDR3. The germline V gene has CDR1 SEHNR and CDR2 FQNEAQ (reference sequence). On this clone: The target antigen is unknown.

The chain joins TRBV7-9 to TRBJ1-4; D gene unclear. The starting material was CD4+ or CD8+ T cells sorted from blood, obtained in a trial of the OX40 agonist ivuxolimab. The clonotype was recovered from an adult with an advanced solid tumor such as melanoma, head and neck, liver or kidney cancer. CDR3 sequence reads: CASSFEAALGEKLFF. As DNA, the CDR3 is TGTGCCAGCAGCTTCGAGGCCGCCCTGGGCGAAAAACTGTTTTTT.